These 25 T cell receptor beta chains originate from one sample sequenced in a study of siplizumab effects on memory and regulatory T cells. Produced via immunoSEQ multiplex PCR; TCRdb's table is partial and in-frame only. Of about 120,000 clones listed, 93% were seen once; the top ten hold around 0.16%. The sequenced material came from non-Treg CD4+ T cells sorted from blood. These receptors came from a human donor in good health.

This clone appeared a single time. The CDR3 sequence is CASSSRGGGSNEQFF. DNA for the CDR3: TGTGCCAGCAGTTCCCGGGGGGGCGGCTCAAATGAGCAGTTCTTC. The chain employs TRBV7-9 and TRBJ2-1, with 8 bases that match TRBD2. V lost 6 bases and J lost 7; bases outside the gene matches: 11. This CDR3 contains 15 residues. From germline, CDR1 is SEHNR and CDR2 FQNEAQ (reference sequence).

The rearrangement links TRBV7-9 to TRBJ1-6; no definite D call. From germline, CDR1 is SEHNR and CDR2 FQNEAQ (reference sequence). V was pared by 2 bases and J by 7 bases, with 9 bases between. This CDR3 spans 14 amino acids. The CDR3 sequence is CASSLLGENSPLHF. The CDR3 DNA is TGTGCCAGCAGCTTACTCGGGGAAAATTCACCCCTCCACTTT.

The J gene is TRBJ2-5, the V gene TRBV10-2; maybe TRBD2 (5 bases). Between the trimmed V and J ends, which lost 7 bases and 3 bases, there was a span of 18 bases. Per germline, CDR1 WSHSY and CDR2 SAAADI. The CDR3 covers 15 residues. The CDR3 DNA is TGCGCCAGCAACGACGGGAATACATTTAAAGAGACCCAGTACTTC. It translates to CASNDGNTFKETQYF.

The chain uses TRBV9 and TRBJ1-6; D not resolved. Germline values: CDR1 SGDLS, CDR2 YYNGEE. With 0 bases removed from V and 5 bases from J, the gap between germline ends came to 6 bases. The CDR3 spans 14 residues. CDR3 sequence: CASSVEGNNSPLHF. CDR3 DNA sequence: TGTGCCAGCAGCGTAGAAGGGAATAATTCACCCCTCCACTTT.

The V call is TRBV7-7, the J call TRBJ2-5, with 11 nucleotides matching TRBD2. Germline lookup yields CDR1 SSHAT and CDR2 FNYEAQ (reference sequence). V trimming: 6 bases; J trimming: 5 bases; junction bases outside the gene matches: 5. This CDR3 is built from 14 residues. The CDR3 DNA is TGTGCCAGCAGTACTAGCGGGGGCGGCGAGACCCAGTACTTC. Amino acids: CASSTSGGGETQYF.

In this sample, this clone turned up once. The chain recombines TRBV4-2 with TRBJ2-1; maybe TRBD1 (6 bases). This CDR3 contains 14 residues. The germline V and J ends were trimmed by 4 bases and 7 bases, with 14 bases remaining between them. CDR1 and CDR2 from the germline V gene are LGHNA and YNFKEQ. The CDR3 DNA sequence: TGTGCCAGCAGCCCCTGGGGACAATCAAATGAGCAGTTCTTC. This codes for CASSPWGQSNEQFF.

The CDR3 nucleotides read TGTACGACGTCGGGGAACTATGGCTACACCTTC. It yields the protein CTTSGNYGYTF. The chain couples TRBV30 to TRBJ1-2; no firm D call. Germline CDR1 is GTSNPN and CDR2 is SVGIG (reference sequence). This CDR3 has 11 residues.

This chain connects TRBV28 to TRBJ1-5; TRBD1 agrees at 7 bases. J gave up 2 bases and V 7 bases, and 14 bases lay outside the gene matches. CDR3 length: 17 residues. Germline CDR1 is MDHEN and CDR2 is SYDVKM. This chain's CDR3 is CASTRPAGGVGNQPQHF. In DNA form, the CDR3 reads TGTGCCAGCACCAGGCCGGCAGGGGGGGTCGGCAATCAGCCCCAGCATTTT. The complete variable domain, with remaining parts taken from reference TRBV28 and TRBJ1-5, reads DVKVTQSSRYLVKRTGEKVFLECVQDMDHENMFWYRQDPGLGLRLIYFSYDVKMKEKGDIPEGYSVSREKKERFSLILESASTNQTSMYLCASTRPAGGVGNQPQHFGDGTRLSIL.

This clone was picked up one time. This rearrangement joins TRBV9 to TRBJ2-2; 9 bases align to TRBD1. V lost 4 bases and J lost 3; bases outside the gene matches: 13. Germline V CDR1 and CDR2: SGDLS, YYNGEE. CDR3 size: 18 residues. CDR3 nucleotide sequence: TGTGCCAGCAGCTCCCGCGTCTCCAGACAGGGGGACACCGGGGAGCTGTTTTTT. Translation gives CASSSRVSRQGDTGELFF.

The J gene is TRBJ1-1, the V gene TRBV18; 8 nucleotides line up with TRBD1. V shed 4 bases and J 0 bases; nucleotides not matched to a gene: 4. There are 15 residues in the CDR3. The germline CDR1 and CDR2 sequences are KGHSH and LQKENI. CDR3 sequence reads: CASSLLDRVNTEAFF. In DNA, the CDR3 is TGTGCCAGCTCACTCCTGGACAGGGTGAACACTGAAGCTTTCTTT. The entire variable domain, with the rest obtained from reference TRBV18 and TRBJ1-1, is as follows: NAGVMQNPRHLVRRRGQEARLRCSPMKGHSHVYWYRQLPEEGLKFMVYLQKENIIDESGMPKERFSAEFPKEGPSILRIQQVVRGDSAAYFCASSLLDRVNTEAFFGQGTRLTVV.

CDR3 nucleotide sequence: TGTGCCAGCAGCTTAGTTGCAGGGGAACAGTTCTTC. It yields the protein CASSLVAGEQFF. The chain has TRBV7-8 and TRBJ2-1, with D maybe TRBD1 (6 bases). V lost 1 base to trimming and J lost 13 bases, with 11 bases between them. The CDR3 consists of 12 residues. Germline V gene data show CDR1 as SGHVS and CDR2 as FQNEAQ.

This chain connects TRBV28 to TRBJ1-2; D might be TRBD1 (6 bases). The CDR3 is 15 residues long. Trimming took off 2 bases at V and 6 bases at J, with 16 bases between the two ends. The germline CDR1 and CDR2 sequences are MDHEN and SYDVKM. CDR3 in amino acids: CASSLGGYRGNGYTF. As DNA, the CDR3 is TGTGCCAGCAGTTTAGGTGGCTATAGGGGGAATGGCTACACCTTC.

This clone was seen a single time. The chain is built from TRBV9 and TRBJ2-2; D perhaps matches TRBD2 (5 bases). In germline, CDR1 is SGDLS, CDR2 YYNGEE. Trimming removed 3 bases at V and 1 base at J, with 10 bases between. The CDR3 extends over 15 amino acids. The CDR3 spells CASSASSRNTGELFF. CDR3 coding DNA: TGTGCCAGCAGCGCGTCTAGCAGGAACACCGGGGAGCTGTTTTTT.

The gene calls are TRBV14 and TRBJ2-3; 9 bases fit TRBD2. V lost 3 bases, J lost 2 bases, and 3 bases stayed unmatched. Per germline, CDR1 SGHDN and CDR2 FVKESK. This CDR3 has 15 residues. The CDR3 sequence: CASSQRGGYTDTQYF. As DNA, the CDR3 is TGTGCCAGCAGCCAGCGGGGGGGCTACACAGATACGCAGTATTTT.

The gene calls are TRBV6-5 and TRBJ2-5; no clear D. V was pared by 0 bases and J by 2 bases, with 7 bases between. The CDR3 consists of 14 residues. The V gene's germline CDR1 is MNHEY and CDR2 SVGAGI. CDR3 sequence (DNA): TGTGCCAGCAGTTACTCGAGAACTCAAGAGACCCAGTACTTC. Translating gives CASSYSRTQETQYF.

This clone was detected only once. V is TRBV2 and J is TRBJ2-2; 14 positions agree with TRBD2. The germline V gene has CDR1 SNHLY and CDR2 FYNNEI. J gave up 7 bases and V 6 bases, and 13 bases lay outside the gene matches. The CDR3 has 18 amino acids. The CDR3 here is CASSATRLAGGQNGELFF. The CDR3 nucleotides are TGTGCCAGCAGCGCCACTCGACTAGCGGGGGGGCAAAACGGGGAGCTGTTTTTT.

This chain links TRBV11-2 with TRBJ1-5; 11 nucleotides align to TRBD1. The CDR3 covers 15 residues. Germline V gene lookup returns CDR1 SGHAT and CDR2 FQNNGV. Trimming took 5 bases from V and 3 from J; bases not matched to a gene: 3. CDR3 sequence: CASSRGQGDNQPQHF. The CDR3 DNA sequence: TGTGCCAGCAGCCGGGGACAGGGGGACAATCAGCCCCAGCATTTT.

This clone appeared once. The chain uses TRBV28 and TRBJ2-7, with 7 bases that match TRBD1. The CDR3 is 17 residues long. J gave up 5 bases and V 7 bases, and 20 bases lay outside the gene matches. Germline V gene lookup returns CDR1 MDHEN and CDR2 SYDVKM. The CDR3 protein is CASIPRAGTARLNEQYF. The DNA for the CDR3 is TGTGCCAGCATTCCCAGGGCAGGGACAGCCCGGTTGAACGAGCAGTACTTC.

The chain is built from TRBV7-2 and TRBJ1-3, with 7 bases lining up with TRBD1. The germline CDR1 and CDR2 sequences are SGHTA and FQGNSA. J gave up 0 bases and V 4 bases, and 15 bases lay outside the gene matches. The CDR3 spans 19 residues. The CDR3, as DNA: TGTGCCAGCAGCTCCCTTGCAGGGGGAGAGTGGGGCTCTGGAAACACCATATATTTT. Protein sequence: CASSSLAGGEWGSGNTIYF.

The V call is TRBV30, the J call TRBJ1-2, with D possibly TRBD1 on 5 matching bases. This CDR3 contains 16 residues. Germline lookup yields CDR1 GTSNPN and CDR2 SVGIG (reference sequence). Trimming removed 2 bases from V and 6 bases from J, with 22 bases in between. The DNA of the CDR3 is TGTGCCTGGAGTCCGGACTTCACCAGGGCAGCCGATGGCTACACCTTC. It is translated as CAWSPDFTRAADGYTF.

V and J are TRBV6-6 and TRBJ1-5; D is possibly TRBD1 (5 bases). Between the trimmed V and J ends, which lost 7 bases and 3 bases, there was a span of 16 bases. Germline V gene sequence: CDR1 MNHNY, CDR2 SVGAGI (reference sequence). This CDR3 has 15 residues. The CDR3 protein is CASKDGQTYNQPQHF. The DNA of the CDR3 is TGTGCCAGCAAAGACGGACAAACCTACAATCAGCCCCAGCATTTT.

The genes are TRBV7-2 and TRBJ1-2; D is unresolved. Germline V gene lookup returns CDR1 SGHTA and CDR2 FQGNSA. The CDR3 is made up of 13 amino acids. V gave up 6 bases and J gave up 2 bases, with 10 bases separating them. The CDR3: CASSLSQNYGYTF. DNA for the CDR3: TGTGCCAGCAGTTTGTCACAGAACTATGGCTACACCTTC.

The rearrangement joins TRBV2 to TRBJ1-2, with TRBD1 matching 8 bases. V trimming: 8 bases; J trimming: 3 bases; junction bases outside the gene matches: 11. Germline assignment: CDR1 SNHLY and CDR2 FYNNEI. The CDR3 runs 15 residues. CDR3 sequence (DNA): TGTGCCAGCTTTCACCATGGACAGGGAGACTATGGCTACACCTTC. This encodes CASFHHGQGDYGYTF.

The V gene is TRBV6-1, the J gene TRBJ1-2; D is possibly TRBD1 (6 bases). The CDR3 spans 15 residues. Germline loops: CDR1 MNHNS, CDR2 SASEGT. Trimming stripped 1 base from V and 8 bases from J, with 17 bases between. The CDR3: CASSEGGLGGWGYTF. The CDR3 DNA follows: TGTGCCAGCAGTGAAGGTGGACTGGGGGGCTGGGGCTACACCTTC.

The chain employs TRBV7-2 and TRBJ2-7; D is tentatively TRBD1 or TRBD2 (5 bases each). Germline assignment: CDR1 SGHTA and CDR2 FQGNSA. The CDR3 extends over 11 amino acids. V lost 3 bases and J lost 6, with 6 bases in between. CDR3 sequence reads: CASSFGGEQYF. The CDR3, as DNA: TGTGCCAGCAGCTTTGGGGGCGAGCAGTACTTC.